This T cell receptor beta chain was retrieved from a study of spatial heterogeneity in lung cancer. Time point noted: sample taken at primary tumor resection. Frozen PBMC, nontumor lung or tumor provided whole RNA, which was sequenced unsorted. This clonotype has at least ten counts. Via MiXCR, TCRdb re-called the 5' RACE reads, giving one row per CDR3 protein. The repertoire includes 23,000 or so distinct CDR3 sequences, roughly 4.5% of them detected once, and around 5.5% sits in the top ten. This CDR3 spans 16 amino acids. V gave up 4 bases and J gave up 2 bases; unmatched junction bases: 8. CDR1 is MDHEN, CDR2 SYDVKM, per germline.

This TCR came from a male donor with early-stage non-small cell lung cancer. This chain connects TRBV28 to TRBJ1-2; 9 nucleotides line up with TRBD1. This specimen was PBMCs, taken at surgery. CDR3 loop: CASSSPGTGLNYGYTF. The CDR3 DNA sequence: TGTGCCAGCAGTTCTCCCGGGACAGGGCTCAACTATGGCTACACCTTC.